This entry describes one T cell receptor beta chain. V gave up 4 bases and J gave up 0 bases; unmatched junction bases: 5. This CDR3 spans 17 amino acids. Germline V gene lookup returns CDR1 MGHRA and CDR2 YSYEKL. The sample is drawn from a study of cytomegalovirus exposure and HLA in healthy donors. The PCR had 60 Vbeta and 13 Jbeta primers. Produced via immunoSEQ multiplex PCR; TCRdb's table is partial and in-frame only. The sample records around 150,000 clones, more than 75% being singletons. The rearrangement links TRBV4-1 to TRBJ2-1; TRBD2 matches 11 bases. The sequenced material came from PBMCs. The source is a man aged 40-55 years in good health and CMV-seronegative. The CDR3 region is CASSPGLADSSYNEQFF. The CDR3 DNA follows: TGCGCCAGCAGCCCGGGACTAGCGGATAGCTCCTACAATGAGCAGTTCTTC.